This section outlines one T cell receptor (beta chain) sequence together with its context. The sample is drawn from a study of technical replicates of blood from a few donors. This CDR3 region has 14 residues. V shed 0 bases, J shed 3 bases, and the junction held 3 bases outside the gene matches. CDR1 SGHRS and CDR2 YFSETQ come from the germline V gene. This table comes from immunoSEQ multiplex PCR, and its TCRdb copy is limited to in-frame clones, with some not included. The data hold tens of thousands of clones, with 95% observed a single time. This receptor was identified in a human donor in good health. The sample consisted of T cells isolated from PBMCs. This rearrangement joins TRBV5-1 to TRBJ2-7, with 7 bases matching TRBD1. CDR3 protein: CASSLGGGRYEQYF. The CDR3 DNA sequence: TGCGCCAGCAGCTTGGGAGGGGGCCGCTACGAGCAGTACTTC.